The 7 T cell receptor beta chains below all came from one sample that was sequenced in a study of shared clonotypes between healthy human individuals. Profiled with immunoSEQ multiplex PCR; TCRdb holds only in-frame clones, not every one. The table lists 1.5 million to 2.5 million clones, just under 95% of them singletons. CD45RO-negative, CCR7-positively selected cells formed the naive CD8 fraction, excluding terminally differentiated effector memory CD45RA+ cells. The source material was naive CD8+ T cells sorted from blood. These TCRs come from a young man in good health.

The chain joins TRBV19 to TRBJ2-7, with D unclear. The CDR3 extends over 13 amino acids. Trimming pared 3 bases from V and 3 bases from J, leaving 9 bases between. Germline V lookup: CDR1 LNHDA, CDR2 SQIVND (reference sequence). The CDR3 nucleotides read TGTGCCAGTAGTATGAATGCGATCTACGAGCAGTACTTC. Translation: CASSMNAIYEQYF. Looking up the rest from reference TRBV19 and TRBJ2-7 gives the full variable domain: DGGITQSPKYLFRKEGQNVTLSCEQNLNHDAMYWYRQDPGQGLRLIYYSQIVNDFQKGDIAEGYSVSREKKESFPLTVTSAQKNPTAFYLCASSMNAIYEQYFGPGTRLTVT.

This rearrangement joins TRBV5-4 to TRBJ2-5; D is unclear. Trimming removed 4 bases from V and 5 bases from J, with 9 bases in between. This CDR3 contains 12 residues. CDR1 is SGHNT, CDR2 YYREEE, per germline (reference sequence). The CDR3 nucleotides read TGTGCCAGCAGCATTAGTTCTGAGACCCAGTACTTC. This gives the protein CASSISSETQYF. The variable domain in full, completed from reference TRBV5-4 and TRBJ2-5, reads ETGVTQSPTHLIKTRGQQVTLRCSSQSGHNTVSWYQQALGQGPQFIFQYYREEENGRGNFPPRFSGLQFPNYSSELNVNALELDDSALYLCASSISSETQYFGPGTRLLVL.

The chain uses TRBV18 and TRBJ2-7, with D hard to call. This CDR3 spans 14 amino acids. Germline V CDR1 and CDR2: KGHSH, LQKENI. V lost 0 bases, J lost 2 bases, and 8 bases lay in between. This CDR3 is CASSPPETTYEQYF. The DNA of the CDR3 is TGTGCCAGCTCACCACCAGAGACAACCTACGAGCAGTACTTC.

J is TRBJ2-1 and V is TRBV4-1; a possible D gene is TRBD2 (6 bases). Looked up from germline, CDR1 is MGHRA and CDR2 is YSYEKL. V lost 0 bases and J lost 0, with 9 bases in between. There are 16 residues in the CDR3. The CDR3 protein is CASSQDWGLSYNEQFF. The DNA for the CDR3 is TGCGCCAGCAGCCAAGATTGGGGACTCTCCTACAATGAGCAGTTCTTC.

The chain combines TRBV27 with TRBJ2-7; 9 nucleotides match TRBD1. The CDR3 runs to 15 residues. Germline values: CDR1 MNHEY, CDR2 SMNVEV (reference sequence). Germline trimming cut 6 bases from V and 6 bases from J; bases unmatched to any gene: 12. CDR3 nucleotide sequence: TGTGCCAGCAGACCAAACCCTCGGGACAGGGTCGAGCAGTACTTC. Translation: CASRPNPRDRVEQYF.

The V and J genes are TRBV30 and TRBJ1-5; tentatively, D is TRBD1 (5 bases). The germline V gene has CDR1 GTSNPN and CDR2 SVGIG (reference sequence). Trimming took 0 bases from V and 3 from J, leaving 6 bases between them. This CDR3 has 13 residues. The CDR3 protein is CAWSVQDNQPQHF. CDR3 in DNA: TGTGCCTGGAGTGTACAGGACAATCAGCCCCAGCATTTT.

The gene calls are TRBV14 and TRBJ2-3; D not resolved. CDR3 length equals 12 residues. CDR1 is SGHDN, CDR2 FVKESK, per germline. V was clipped by 6 bases and J by 5 bases, with 9 bases between them. The CDR3 coding sequence is TGTGCCAGCAGTCGCATTGGAGATACGCAGTATTTT. Translating gives CASSRIGDTQYF.